Detailed here is one T cell receptor (beta chain). As yet, its antigen is unknown. The entry originates in a study of shared clonotypes between healthy human individuals. Overall study: CD4 naive and memory got three plates each, CD8 naive two, CD8 memory one.

Study-wide results and limits: Despite large depth, sorted-subset datasets appeared incompletely sequenced.

The CDR3 is 15 residues long. The ends lost 2 bases at V and 5 bases at J; junction bases unmatched: 6. Per germline, CDR1 SGHTA and CDR2 FQGTGA. Only in-frame clones appear in the TCRdb table, and some are missing; sequencing was by immunoSEQ multiplex PCR. This table has over 1.5 million clones, approximately 98% appearing once. This chain joins TRBV7-3 and TRBJ2-1, with 7 bases aligning to TRBD2. Sequencing input: naive CD4+ T cells sorted from blood. Subset described: CD45RA+ positively selected. The clonotype comes from a man aged 25 to 40 in good health. CDR3 nucleotide sequence: TGTGCCAGCAGCTTAGCGGGAGTAGTGAACAATGAGCAGTTCTTC. It is translated as CASSLAGVVNNEQFF.